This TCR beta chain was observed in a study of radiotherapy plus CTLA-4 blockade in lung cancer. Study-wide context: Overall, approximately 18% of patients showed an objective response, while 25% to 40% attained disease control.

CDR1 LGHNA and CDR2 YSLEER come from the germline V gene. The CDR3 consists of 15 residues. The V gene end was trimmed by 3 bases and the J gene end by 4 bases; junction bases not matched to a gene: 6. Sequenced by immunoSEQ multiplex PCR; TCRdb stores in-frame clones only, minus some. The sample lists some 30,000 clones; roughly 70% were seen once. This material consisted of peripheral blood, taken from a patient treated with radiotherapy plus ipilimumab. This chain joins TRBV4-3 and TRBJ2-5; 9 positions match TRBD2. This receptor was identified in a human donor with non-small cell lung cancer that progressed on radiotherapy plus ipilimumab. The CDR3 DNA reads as TGCGCCAGCAGCCAGTTAGCGGGGGAGTCAGAGACCCAGTACTTC. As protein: CASSQLAGESETQYF.